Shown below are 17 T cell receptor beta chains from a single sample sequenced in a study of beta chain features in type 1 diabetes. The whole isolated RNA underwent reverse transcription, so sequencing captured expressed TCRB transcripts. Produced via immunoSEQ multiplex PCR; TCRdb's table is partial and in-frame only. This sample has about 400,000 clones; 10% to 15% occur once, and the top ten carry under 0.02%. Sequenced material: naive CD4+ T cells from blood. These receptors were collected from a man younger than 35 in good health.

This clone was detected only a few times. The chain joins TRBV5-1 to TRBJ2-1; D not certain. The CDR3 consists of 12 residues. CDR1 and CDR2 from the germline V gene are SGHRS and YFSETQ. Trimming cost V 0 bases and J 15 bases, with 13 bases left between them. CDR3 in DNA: TGCGCCAGCAGCTTGGGATCGCGAGCCCTGTTCTTC. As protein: CASSLGSRALFF.

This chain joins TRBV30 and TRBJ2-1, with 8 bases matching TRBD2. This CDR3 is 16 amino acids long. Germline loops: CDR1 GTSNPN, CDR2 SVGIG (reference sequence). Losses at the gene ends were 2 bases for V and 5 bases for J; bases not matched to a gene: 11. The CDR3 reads CAWSPPGLGSDNEQFF. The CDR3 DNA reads TGTGCCTGGAGTCCCCCGGGACTAGGTTCTGACAATGAGCAGTTCTTC.

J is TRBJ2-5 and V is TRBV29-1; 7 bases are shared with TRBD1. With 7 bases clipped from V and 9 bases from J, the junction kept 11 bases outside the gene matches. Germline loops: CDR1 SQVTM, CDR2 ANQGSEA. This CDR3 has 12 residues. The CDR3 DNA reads TGCAGCGCCCGACAGGGCGATCGAGCCCAGTACTTC. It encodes CSARQGDRAQYF.

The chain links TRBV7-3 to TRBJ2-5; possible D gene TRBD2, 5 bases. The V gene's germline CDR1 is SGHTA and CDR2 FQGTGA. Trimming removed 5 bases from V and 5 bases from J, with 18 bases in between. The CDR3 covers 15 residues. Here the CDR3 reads CASSPGRVRRETQYF. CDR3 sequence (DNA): TGTGCCAGCAGCCCTGGGAGAGTTCGGCGCGAGACCCAGTACTTC.

The CDR3 DNA follows: TGTGCCACCGAACGACAAAGGGGGAACACTGAAGCTTTCTTT. As protein: CATERQRGNTEAFF. The chain recombines TRBV6-5 with TRBJ1-1, with a possible D match to TRBD1 (5 bases). Germline V gene sequence: CDR1 MNHEY, CDR2 SVGAGI. The CDR3 runs to 14 residues. V dropped 10 bases and J dropped 1 base, with 16 bases sitting between them.

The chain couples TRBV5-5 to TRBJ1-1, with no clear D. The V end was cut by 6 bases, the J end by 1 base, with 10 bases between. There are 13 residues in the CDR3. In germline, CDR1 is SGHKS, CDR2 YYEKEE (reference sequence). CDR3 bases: TGTGCCAGCACCCAAACTTCGAACACTGAAGCTTTCTTT. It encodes CASTQTSNTEAFF.

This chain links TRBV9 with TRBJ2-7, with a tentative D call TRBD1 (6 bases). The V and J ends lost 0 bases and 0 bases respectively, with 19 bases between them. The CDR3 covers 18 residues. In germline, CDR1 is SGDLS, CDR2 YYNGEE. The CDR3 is CASSVDVAGDITSYEQYF. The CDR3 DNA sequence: TGTGCCAGCAGCGTAGATGTAGCTGGGGACATCACCTCCTACGAGCAGTACTTC.

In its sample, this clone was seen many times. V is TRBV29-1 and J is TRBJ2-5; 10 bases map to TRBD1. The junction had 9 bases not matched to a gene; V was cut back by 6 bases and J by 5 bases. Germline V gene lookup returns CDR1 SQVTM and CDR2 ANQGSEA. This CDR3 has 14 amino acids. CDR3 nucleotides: TGCAGCGTCCCTGGGACAGGGGTCGGGGAGACCCAGTACTTC. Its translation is CSVPGTGVGETQYF.

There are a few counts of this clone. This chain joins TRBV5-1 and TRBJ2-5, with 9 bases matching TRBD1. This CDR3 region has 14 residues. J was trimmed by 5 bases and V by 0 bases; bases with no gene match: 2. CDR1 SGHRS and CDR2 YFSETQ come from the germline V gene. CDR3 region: CASSLGTGAETQYF. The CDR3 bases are TGCGCCAGCAGCTTGGGGACAGGGGCCGAGACCCAGTACTTC.

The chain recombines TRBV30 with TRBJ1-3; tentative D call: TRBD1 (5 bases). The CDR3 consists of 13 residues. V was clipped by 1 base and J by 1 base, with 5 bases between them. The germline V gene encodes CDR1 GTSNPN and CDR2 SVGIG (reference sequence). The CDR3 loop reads CAWSGQSGNTIYF. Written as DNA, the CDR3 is TGTGCCTGGAGTGGACAGTCTGGAAACACCATATATTTT.

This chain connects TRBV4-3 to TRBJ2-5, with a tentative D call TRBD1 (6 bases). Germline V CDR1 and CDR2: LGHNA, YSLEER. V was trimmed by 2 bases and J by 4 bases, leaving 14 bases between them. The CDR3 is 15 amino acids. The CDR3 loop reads CASSQRIGRGETQYF. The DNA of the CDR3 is TGCGCCAGCAGCCAAAGGATCGGCAGGGGAGAGACCCAGTACTTC.

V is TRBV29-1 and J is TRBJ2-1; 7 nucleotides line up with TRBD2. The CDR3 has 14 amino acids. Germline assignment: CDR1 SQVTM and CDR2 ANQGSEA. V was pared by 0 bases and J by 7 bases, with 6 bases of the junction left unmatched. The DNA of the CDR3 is TGCAGCGTTGAAGATTCGGGCGGGAGTAATGAGCAGTTCTTC. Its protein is CSVEDSGGSNEQFF.

CDR3 bases: TGTGCCAGCAGCTTGAGAACAGGGTCAGATACGCAGTATTTT. This codes for CASSLRTGSDTQYF. The chain carries TRBV5-6 and TRBJ2-3; D is possibly TRBD1 (6 bases). The CDR3 consists of 14 residues. Germline CDR1 is SGHDT and CDR2 is YYEEEE. The V gene lost 1 base and the J gene lost 4 bases, with 10 bases spanning the gap.

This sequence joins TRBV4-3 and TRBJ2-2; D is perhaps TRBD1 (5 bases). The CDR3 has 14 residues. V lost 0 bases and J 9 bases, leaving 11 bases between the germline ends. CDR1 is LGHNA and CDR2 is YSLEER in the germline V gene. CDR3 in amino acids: CASSQDLQGRELFF. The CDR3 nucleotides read TGCGCCAGCAGCCAAGATCTCCAGGGTAGGGAGCTGTTTTTT.

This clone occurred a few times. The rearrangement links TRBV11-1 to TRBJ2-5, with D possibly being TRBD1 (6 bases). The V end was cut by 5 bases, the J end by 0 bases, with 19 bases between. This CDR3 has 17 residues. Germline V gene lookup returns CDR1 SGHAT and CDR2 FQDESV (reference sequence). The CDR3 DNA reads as TGTGCCAGCAGCCGAGGAACCTACAGGGAGTACCAAGAGACCCAGTACTTC. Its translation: CASSRGTYREYQETQYF. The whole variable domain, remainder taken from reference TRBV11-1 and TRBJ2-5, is EAEVAQSPRYKITEKSQAVAFWCDPISGHATLYWYRQILGQGPELLVQFQDESVVDDSQLPKDRFSAERLKGVDSTLKIQPAELGDSAMYLCASSRGTYREYQETQYFGPGTRLLVL.

The CDR3 reads CASSGGLAEFYEQYF. As DNA, the CDR3 is TGTGCCAGCAGCGGTGGACTAGCGGAGTTCTACGAGCAGTACTTC. The chain is built from TRBV7-2 and TRBJ2-7, with TRBD2 matching over 10 bases. CDR3 length: 15 amino acids. The germline CDR1 and CDR2 sequences are SGHTA and FQGNSA. V lost 5 bases and J lost 3; bases outside the gene matches: 7.

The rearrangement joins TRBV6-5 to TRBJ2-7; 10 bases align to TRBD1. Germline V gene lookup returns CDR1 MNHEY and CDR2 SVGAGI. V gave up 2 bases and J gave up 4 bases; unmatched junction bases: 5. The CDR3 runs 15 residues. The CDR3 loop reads CASSYARTGGYEQYF. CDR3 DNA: TGTGCCAGCAGTTACGCGAGGACAGGGGGGTACGAGCAGTACTTC.